These T cell receptor beta chains were read from a single sample in a study of cytomegalovirus exposure and HLA in healthy donors. Here immunoSEQ multiplex PCR was the method, and the copy in TCRdb shows in-frame clones only, minus some. The sample carries fewer than 80,000 clones, under 96% recorded once. Sequencing input: PBMCs. Receptor source: a woman aged 18-30 years in good health and CMV-seropositive. The conserved cysteine and the conserved F or W are not part of the CDR3 here. Fields, in order: V gene, J gene, CDR3 protein.

V gene: TRBV19
J gene: TRBJ2-5
CDR3 protein: ASSIDLEGETQY

V gene: TRBV11-3
J gene: TRBJ2-7
CDR3 protein: ASSYSGTSGKKEQY

V gene: TRBV6-4
J gene: TRBJ2-7
CDR3 protein: AISTGTNYEQY

V gene: TRBV5-1
J gene: TRBJ1-1
CDR3 protein: ASSLGERTEAF

V gene: TRBV27
J gene: TRBJ2-7
CDR3 protein: ASSSSGRSHEQY

V gene: TRBV20-1
J gene: TRBJ2-1
CDR3 protein: SASRGNEQF

V gene: TRBV28
J gene: TRBJ2-2
CDR3 protein: ASSSPLRAWGLAGGYGGELF

V gene: TRBV15
J gene: TRBJ2-5
CDR3 protein: ATSRDLGTSHGETQY

V gene: TRBV6-1
J gene: TRBJ1-3
CDR3 protein: ASSDGLRNTIY

V gene: TRBV5-1
J gene: TRBJ2-2
CDR3 protein: ASSGAGGTGELF

V gene: TRBV9
J gene: TRBJ2-3
CDR3 protein: ASSVGTGAADTQY

V gene: TRBV4-1
J gene: TRBJ2-7
CDR3 protein: ASSQGLQGAGYEQY

V gene: TRBV2
J gene: TRBJ2-7
CDR3 protein: ASSEPTGLSLAHSYEQY

V gene: TRBV19
J gene: TRBJ2-7
CDR3 protein: ASSIQGAYEQY

V gene: TRBV5-6
J gene: TRBJ2-1
CDR3 protein: ASSLAYEQF

V gene: TRBV11-2
J gene: TRBJ2-7
CDR3 protein: ASSLASGSYEQY

V gene: TRBV4-2
J gene: TRBJ1-3
CDR3 protein: ASSQDGGTTIY

V gene: TRBV6-5
J gene: TRBJ2-3
CDR3 protein: ASSSSTDTQY

V gene: TRBV29-1
J gene: TRBJ2-3
CDR3 protein: SVAGTSSTDTQY

V gene: TRBV7-6
J gene: TRBJ2-5
CDR3 protein: ASSRDRGQETQY